The 13 T cell receptor beta chains given below trace back to one sample, sequenced in a study of cytomegalovirus exposure and HLA in healthy donors. Libraries were prepared by immunoSEQ multiplex PCR; TCRdb keeps only in-frame clonotypes and omits some of them. Here the sample spans about 78,000 clones, about 96% being singletons. The sample comprised PBMCs. The source of these receptors is a man younger than 35 in good health and CMV-seropositive.

This sequence joins TRBV6-6 and TRBJ2-7; D is unresolved. Germline values: CDR1 MNHNY, CDR2 SVGAGI (reference sequence). The CDR3 is 11 residues long. The V end lost 6 bases, the J end lost 6 bases, and 9 bases lay between the germline ends. The CDR3 loop reads CASSHSGEQYF. The CDR3 nucleotides read TGTGCCAGCAGCCATAGTGGCGAGCAGTACTTC.

The chain couples TRBV4-1 to TRBJ1-2; D is undetermined. Deletions cut 0 bases from V and 8 bases from J, with 13 bases between. Germline values: CDR1 MGHRA, CDR2 YSYEKL. The CDR3 contains 14 residues. Here the CDR3 reads CASSQDDAGRGYTF. CDR3 sequence (DNA): TGCGCCAGCAGCCAAGATGACGCTGGGAGAGGCTACACCTTC.

The chain carries TRBV9 and TRBJ2-7; D may be TRBD1 (6 bases). Germline values: CDR1 SGDLS, CDR2 YYNGEE. The CDR3 spans 16 residues. V dropped 0 bases and J dropped 3 bases, with 16 bases sitting between them. In nucleotides, the CDR3 is TGTGCCAGCAGCGTAGTTCCAGGGGACGAAATCTACGAGCAGTACTTC. It is translated as CASSVVPGDEIYEQYF.

This chain joins TRBV7-9 and TRBJ2-1; 8 positions agree with TRBD2. From germline, CDR1 is SEHNR and CDR2 FQNEAQ (reference sequence). The CDR3 spans 15 residues. The J segment lost 6 bases and the V segment lost 1 base, leaving 5 bases of the junction unmatched. CDR3 loop: CASSLGAGEVNEQFF. In nucleotides, the CDR3 is TGTGCCAGCAGCTTAGGAGCGGGAGAGGTCAATGAGCAGTTCTTC. The variable domain in full, with the rest retrieved from reference TRBV7-9 and TRBJ2-1, is DTGVSQNPRHKITKRGQNVTFRCDPISEHNRLYWYRQTLGQGPEFLTYFQNEAQLEKSRLLSDRFSAERPKGSFSTLEIQRTEQGDSAMYLCASSLGAGEVNEQFFGPGTRLTVL.

With regard to this clone: This specimen includes other DNA sequences encoding the same CDR3. The chain has TRBV27 and TRBJ2-5; 7 nucleotides line up with TRBD2. Germline CDR1 reads MNHEY; CDR2 reads SMNVEV (reference sequence). V lost 3 bases and J lost 3; bases outside the gene matches: 1. This CDR3 is built from 13 residues. CDR3 sequence reads: CASSFGLEETQYF. The CDR3 DNA follows: TGTGCCAGCAGTTTCGGACTAGAAGAGACCCAGTACTTC.

The rearrangement uses TRBV27 and TRBJ2-7; 10 bases are a match to TRBD1. V lost 3 bases, J lost 3 bases, and 2 bases stayed unmatched. The CDR3 has 14 residues. Germline CDR1 MNHEY, CDR2 SMNVEV (reference sequence). This CDR3 is CASSLRTGGYEQYF. For the CDR3, the DNA is TGTGCCAGCAGTTTGCGGACAGGGGGCTACGAGCAGTACTTC.

The rearrangement joins TRBV6-1 to TRBJ2-1; D uncertain. V lost 7 bases and J lost 0, with 10 bases in between. The CDR3 contains 14 residues. The V gene's germline CDR1 is MNHNS and CDR2 SASEGT. CDR3 bases: TGTGCCAGCATTAGGAGCAGCTCCTACAATGAGCAGTTCTTC. It yields the protein CASIRSSSYNEQFF.

This chain uses TRBV5-5 with TRBJ2-5; possible D gene TRBD2, 6 bases. Trimming shortened V by 3 bases and J by 5 bases, and 20 bases separated the two germline ends. The length of the CDR3 is 16 residues. Germline loops: CDR1 SGHKS, CDR2 YYEKEE (reference sequence). The DNA of the CDR3 is TGTGCCAGCAGCTGGTTCTCAACGGTGGGGAGGGAGACCCAGTACTTC. It is translated as CASSWFSTVGRETQYF.

The chain combines TRBV9 with TRBJ1-1; 7 bases fit TRBD1. This CDR3 region has 14 residues. Germline CDR1 is SGDLS and CDR2 is YYNGEE. After removal of 4 bases from V and 5 bases from J, the junction contained 8 bases not matched to a gene. CDR3 sequence (DNA): TGTGCCAGCAGCTTCCGGGACAGATGGACTGAAGCTTTCTTT. Residues: CASSFRDRWTEAFF.

The rearrangement links TRBV19 to TRBJ1-2; D is uncertain. CDR1 is LNHDA and CDR2 is SQIVND in the germline V gene (reference sequence). The CDR3 consists of 12 residues. Trimming stripped 5 bases from V and 6 bases from J, with 10 bases between. CDR3 amino acids: CASSVPRDGYTF. CDR3 bases: TGTGCCAGTAGTGTGCCTCGGGATGGCTACACCTTC.

The V and J genes are TRBV7-2 and TRBJ2-5, with 9 bases identical to TRBD1. Trimming took 7 bases from V and 1 from J; bases not matched to a gene: 7. Germline V gene data show CDR1 as SGHTA and CDR2 as FQGNSA. The CDR3 has 15 residues. As DNA, the CDR3 is TGTGCCAGCAACCTCGGGACAGGGCTCCAAGAGACCCAGTACTTC. Protein sequence: CASNLGTGLQETQYF.

The chain employs TRBV7-9 and TRBJ2-2; D is perhaps TRBD1 (5 bases). The V and J ends lost 4 bases and 5 bases respectively, with 11 bases between them. Germline loops: CDR1 SEHNR, CDR2 FQNEAQ (reference sequence). This CDR3 has 14 amino acids. CDR3 amino acids: CASSYPGKTGELFF. The CDR3, as DNA: TGTGCCAGCAGCTATCCAGGGAAAACCGGGGAGCTGTTTTTT.

V gene TRBV5-1 combines with J gene TRBJ2-1; perhaps TRBD1 as D (5 bases). This CDR3 has 13 amino acids. Trimming pared 4 bases from V and 7 bases from J, leaving 12 bases between. Germline V gene data show CDR1 as SGHRS and CDR2 as YFSETQ. The chain's CDR3 is CASSSPQENEQFF. In DNA form, the CDR3 reads TGCGCCAGCAGCAGCCCACAGGAGAATGAGCAGTTCTTC.